These 19 T cell receptor beta chains originate from one sample sequenced in a study of T cells in localized non-small cell lung cancer. This table comes from immunoSEQ multiplex PCR, and its TCRdb copy is limited to in-frame clones, with some not included. The sample includes 90,000 to 95,000 clones, roughly 87% of them seen just once. Sequencing used peripheral blood, obtained before any cancer treatment. All receptors derive from a man aged 40 to 69 with stage I squamous cell lung carcinoma.

J is TRBJ1-2 and V is TRBV7-2; D unresolved. Trimming removed 6 bases at V and 6 bases at J, with 14 bases between. Germline lookup yields CDR1 SGHTA and CDR2 FQGNSA. The CDR3 runs to 13 residues. The CDR3 sequence: CASSGDGPHGYTF. The CDR3 DNA sequence: TGTGCCAGCAGTGGGGATGGTCCGCATGGCTACACCTTC.

This sequence joins TRBV7-2 and TRBJ1-4; unclear D gene. V lost 5 bases to trimming and J lost 5 bases, with 6 bases between them. The CDR3 spans 12 residues. Germline CDR1 is SGHTA and CDR2 is FQGNSA. This chain's CDR3 is CASSLVNEKLFF. CDR3 nucleotide sequence: TGTGCCAGCAGCCTAGTAAATGAAAAACTGTTTTTT.

The CDR3 region has the DNA TGTGCCATCAGCTCGGGACAGGGGGCTAACTATGGCTACACCTTC. Translation gives CAISSGQGANYGYTF. This chain links TRBV10-3 with TRBJ1-2; TRBD1 matches at 11 bases. The CDR3 sequence is 15 residues long. V lost 6 bases to trimming and J lost 0 bases; unmatched junction nucleotides: 3. CDR1 and CDR2 (germline): ENHRY, SYGVKD.

On this clone itself: At one boundary the junction diverges from the germline segment, which might be a read error. V gene TRBV7-2 combines with J gene TRBJ2-7; D remains unclear. CDR1 is SGHTA and CDR2 is FQGNSA in the germline V gene. The CDR3 extends over 13 amino acids. Here the CDR3 reads CASSLVGRVLDDF. The CDR3 DNA reads as TGTGCCAGCAGCTTAGTTGGGCGAGTCCTCGACGACTTC.

This chain connects TRBV30 to TRBJ1-6; D perhaps matches TRBD1 (6 bases). The CDR3 consists of 16 residues. V was pared by 0 bases and J by 4 bases, with 13 bases between. CDR1 and CDR2 from the germline V gene are GTSNPN and SVGIG (reference sequence). CDR3 nucleotide sequence: TGTGCCTGGAGTGTTTCAGGGGCATTATATAATTCACCCCTCCACTTT. Translated, it gives CAWSVSGALYNSPLHF.

This sequence joins TRBV6-5 and TRBJ1-2; weak D call: TRBD1 (6 bases). The CDR3 contains 13 residues. The V gene's germline CDR1 is MNHEY and CDR2 SVGAGI. Trimming removed 8 bases from V and 1 base from J, with 11 bases in between. CDR3 DNA sequence: TGTGCCAGCGGGGCAGGGGTTAACTATGGCTACACCTTC. This sequence encodes CASGAGVNYGYTF.

The gene calls are TRBV14 and TRBJ1-6, with D hard to call. The V and J ends lost 1 base and 7 bases respectively, with 8 bases between them. Germline V gives CDR1 SGHDN, CDR2 FVKESK. This CDR3 region has 14 residues. Written as DNA, the CDR3 is TGTGCCAGCAGCCAAGGGCTAAGGAATTCACCCCTCCACTTT. Translating it yields CASSQGLRNSPLHF.

The rearrangement links TRBV7-6 to TRBJ2-3, with TRBD2 as a possible D gene (6 bases). Germline V gives CDR1 SGHVS, CDR2 FNYEAQ. The CDR3 covers 17 residues. V lost 1 base and J lost 2, with 16 bases in between. The CDR3 loop reads CASSLGGTPPVTDTQYF. In DNA form, the CDR3 reads TGTGCCAGCAGCTTAGGGGGGACTCCCCCAGTCACAGATACGCAGTATTTT.

The chain has TRBV9 and TRBJ1-1; D is uncertain. With 0 bases removed from V and 0 bases from J, the gap between germline ends came to 21 bases. Germline-derived CDR1 and CDR2 are SGDLS and YYNGEE. This CDR3 is built from 19 residues. The CDR3 spells CASSVESLPGKGMNTEAFF. The CDR3 bases are TGTGCCAGCAGCGTAGAGTCCCTCCCGGGGAAGGGTATGAACACTGAAGCTTTCTTT.

V usage is TRBV7-8 and J usage is TRBJ1-5; D unclear. CDR1 is SGHVS, CDR2 FQNEAQ, per germline. Trimming pared 6 bases from V and 2 bases from J, leaving 8 bases between. There are 13 residues in the CDR3. CDR3 sequence (DNA): TGTGCCAGCAGAGGCGATGGCAATCAGCCCCAGCATTTT. Encoded protein: CASRGDGNQPQHF.

This sequence joins TRBV2 and TRBJ2-1; D unresolved. Germline V CDR1 and CDR2: SNHLY, FYNNEI. Trimming shortened V by 4 bases and J by 0 bases, and 7 bases separated the two germline ends. The CDR3 consists of 14 residues. CDR3 in DNA: TGTGCCAGCAGTGGCGGTAGCTCCTACAATGAGCAGTTCTTC. As protein: CASSGGSSYNEQFF.

The V gene is TRBV14, the J gene TRBJ1-2; D unresolved. This CDR3 has 18 residues. V dropped 0 bases and J dropped 0 bases, with 17 bases sitting between them. Germline V gene data show CDR1 as SGHDN and CDR2 as FVKESK. Here the CDR3 reads CASSQELIGVGANYGYTF. The CDR3 DNA sequence: TGTGCCAGCAGCCAAGAACTCATCGGGGTCGGCGCTAACTATGGCTACACCTTC.

The chain links TRBV14 to TRBJ1-1; no clear D. Germline CDR1 reads SGHDN; CDR2 reads FVKESK. The CDR3 spans 13 residues. Trimming took 3 bases from V and 0 from J, leaving 5 bases between them. The DNA of the CDR3 is TGTGCCAGCAGCCACCCTATGAACACTGAAGCTTTCTTT. Translation: CASSHPMNTEAFF.

The CDR3 reads CASSVRAIRGASGYTF. The CDR3 DNA sequence: TGTGCCAGCAGCGTTAGGGCGATCAGGGGAGCGAGTGGCTACACCTTC. The rearrangement joins TRBV5-6 to TRBJ1-2, with D perhaps matching TRBD1 (6 bases). This CDR3 has 16 residues. Per the germline V gene, CDR1 is SGHDT and CDR2 is YYEEEE. V lost 4 bases and J 7 bases, leaving 23 bases between the germline ends.

The J gene is TRBJ1-6, the V gene TRBV28; no clear D gene. The CDR3 contains 19 residues. The V end lost 0 bases, the J end lost 0 bases, and 15 bases lay between the germline ends. Germline assignment: CDR1 MDHEN and CDR2 SYDVKM. DNA for the CDR3: TGTGCCAGCAGTTTATGGTTGGCCGAAACTTCCTCCTATAATTCACCCCTCCACTTT. Protein: CASSLWLAETSSYNSPLHF.

The rearrangement links TRBV6-1 to TRBJ2-4, with a tentative D call TRBD2 (5 bases). Trimming stripped 2 bases from V and 7 bases from J, with 15 bases between. The CDR3 totals 15 residues. CDR1 and CDR2 (germline): MNHNS, SASEGT. CDR3 DNA: TGTGCCAGCAGTGAAACTTTCGGGGTTACGAACATTCAGTACTTC. It yields the protein CASSETFGVTNIQYF.

This chain links TRBV11-2 with TRBJ1-3, with D unresolved. The CDR3 contains 17 residues. Germline CDR1 is SGHAT and CDR2 is FQNNGV. With 3 bases removed from V and 0 bases from J, the gap between germline ends came to 15 bases. CDR3 in amino acids: CASSFRALAVSGNTIYF. In DNA, the CDR3 is TGTGCCAGCAGCTTCCGGGCTTTAGCCGTCTCTGGAAACACCATATATTTT.

The CDR3, as DNA: TGTGCCAGCAGTCGATCCGGCGCGTATGGCTACACCTTC. The encoded protein is CASSRSGAYGYTF. The chain carries TRBV6-5 and TRBJ1-2; no reliable D call. The CDR3 is 13 amino acids. Trimming removed 5 bases at V and 5 bases at J, with 12 bases between. Germline V gene data show CDR1 as MNHEY and CDR2 as SVGAGI.

This clone occurred a few times. V gene TRBV6-4 combines with J gene TRBJ2-1, with D possibly matching TRBD2 (6 bases). Trimming cost V 3 bases and J 3 bases, with 9 bases left between them. The CDR3 is 14 residues long. Germline V CDR1 and CDR2: MRHNA, SNTAGT. The CDR3 loop reads CASSESGGYNEQFF. CDR3 in DNA: TGTGCCAGCAGTGAATCCGGGGGCTACAATGAGCAGTTCTTC.